A selection of T cell receptor beta chains follows, all from one sample in a study of T cells in Graves' hyperthyroidism and ophthalmopathy. MiXCR was run by TCRdb on the multiplex PCR reads, yielding one entry per CDR3 protein. In the table there are hundreds of thousands of distinct CDR3 sequences, 20% to 25% of which are singletons. Sequencing was performed on blood. The receptors come from a man under 40 with Graves' ophthalmopathy. Each CDR3 is given with its conserved first and last residue. The D gene is left open where the match is weak. Clone size is shown for a subset of rows, as once, few, many or a class of expanded clone.

d_gene | j_gene | abundance | v_gene | CDR3nt | CDR3aa
- | TRBJ1-3 | few | TRBV6-1 | TGTGCCAGCAAGCAGGGCCACGCTGGAAACACCATATATTTT | CASKQGHAGNTIYF
TRBD2 | TRBJ2-3 | - | TRBV4-1 | TGCGCCAGCAGGGGGACTAGCGGGAGGGTCGCAGATACGCAGTATTTT | CASRGTSGRVADTQYF
TRBD1 | TRBJ2-1 | - | TRBV18 | TGTGCCAGCTCACACGGGACAGGGTCTGGCAATGAGCAGTTCTTC | CASSHGTGSGNEQFF
- | TRBJ2-2 | few | TRBV11-1 | TGTGCCAGCAGTATGAGGGGGACCCAGACCCTAAACACCGGGGAGCCGTTTTTT | CASSMRGTQTLNTGEPFF
TRBD2 | TRBJ2-7 | many | TRBV27 | TGTGCCAGCAGTTTGACTAGCGGGAGGAACGAGCAGTACTTC | CASSLTSGRNEQYF
- | TRBJ2-3 | many | TRBV13 | TGTGCCAGCAGCTTAGGGAAGGATACGCAGTATTTT | CASSLGKDTQYF
- | TRBJ2-3 | - | TRBV6-5 | TGTGCCAGCAGTTACGGGACTCTCCGTGAGTTTGATACGCAGTATTTT | CASSYGTLREFDTQYF
- | TRBJ1-1 | - | TRBV12-5 | TGTGCTAGTGCCTCCTTTATGAACACTGAAGCTTTCTTT | CASASFMNTEAFF
- | TRBJ2-4 | - | TRBV6-5 | TGTGCCAGCAGTTACGGTAGAGACAAAAACATTCAGTACTTC | CASSYGRDKNIQYF
TRBD1 | TRBJ1-5 | - | TRBV19 | TGTGCCAGTAGCCCTCCGGACAGGGTGGGTCAGCCCCAGCATTTT | CASSPPDRVGQPQHF
- | TRBJ2-7 | - | TRBV19 | TGTGCCAGTAGTGTCGGACAGATCTCCTACGAGCAGTACTTC | CASSVGQISYEQYF
- | TRBJ2-7 | - | TRBV6-5 | TGTGCCAGCAGTTGTCGCGGGTCGCTGTCCGAGCAGTACTTC | CASSCRGSLSEQYF
- | TRBJ1-2 | few | TRBV4-1 | TGCGCCAGCAGCCAAGACGAACTGTACAGGGAGGACTATGGCTACACCTTC | CASSQDELYREDYGYTF
- | TRBJ1-5 | many | TRBV30 | TGTGCCTGGAAAAGGCTGCTAATGCTGCCCAATCAGCCCCAGCATTTT | CAWKRLLMLPNQPQHF
- | TRBJ2-3 | - | TRBV7-6 | TGTGCCAGCAGCTTGAGGGGTGTTTACACAGATACGCAGTATTTT | CASSLRGVYTDTQYF
- | TRBJ2-2 | few | TRBV6-2/TRBV6-3 | TGTGCCAGCAGCGAGGGCTCCGGGGAGCTGTTTTTT | CASSEGSGELFF
- | TRBJ1-1 | - | TRBV6-4 | TGTGCCAGCAGGCAGGCCCCGAACACTGAAGCTTTCTTT | CASRQAPNTEAFF
TRBD2 | TRBJ2-3 | - | TRBV11-2 | TGTGCCAGCAGTTCAGCTAGCGGCCACACAGATACGCAGTATTTT | CASSSASGHTDTQYF
TRBD2 | TRBJ2-7 | - | TRBV20-1 | TGCAGTGCCTTTTCCTCAGCGGGAGATACGTACGAGCAGTACTTC | CSAFSSAGDTYEQYF
- | TRBJ1-2 | many | TRBV28 | TGTGCCAGCCAAGACAGGAACTATGGCTACACCTTC | CASQDRNYGYTF
- | TRBJ2-3 | - | TRBV5-1 | TGCGCCAGCAGCTCTACGGGAGATTCAGATACGCAGTATTTT | CASSSTGDSDTQYF
TRBD2 | TRBJ2-7 | - | TRBV19 | TGTGCCAGTAGTATCCACTCAGGACTAGCGGGAGGCCACGAGCAGTACTTC | CASSIHSGLAGGHEQYF
- | TRBJ2-1 | few | TRBV3-1 | TGTGCCAGCAGCCCAACTACCTCCTACAATGAGCAGTTCTTC | CASSPTTSYNEQFF
- | TRBJ2-1 | few | TRBV28 | TGTGCCAGCAGCCGAGACTCTTTTACTTACAATGAGCAGTTCTTC | CASSRDSFTYNEQFF
TRBD2 | TRBJ2-3 | - | TRBV20-1 | TGCAGTGCTGGGGGACTAGCGGGAGGGTCTAGCACAGATACGCAGTATTTT | CSAGGLAGGSSTDTQYF
- | TRBJ2-7 | many | TRBV6-1 | TGTGCCAGCAGCTCGGACTGGAGCTCCTACGAGCAGTACTTC | CASSSDWSSYEQYF
- | TRBJ2-5 | few | TRBV24-1 | TGTGCCACCAGTGATTTGCAAGGAAACCAAGAGACCCAGTACTTC | CATSDLQGNQETQYF
- | TRBJ2-5 | - | TRBV20-1 | TGCAGTGCTAGAGATTTGTGGGGAGGATTGGAGACCCAGTACTTC | CSARDLWGGLETQYF
- | TRBJ2-3 | - | TRBV20-1 | TGCAGTGCAACTGACGTTCGGGACAGCACAGATACGCAGTATTTT | CSATDVRDSTDTQYF
- | TRBJ1-3 | few | TRBV10-3 | TGTGCCATCAGGCCTCAGGGGTCTGGAAACACCATATATTTT | CAIRPQGSGNTIYF
- | TRBJ2-5 | - | TRBV6-1 | TGTGCCAGCAGATTGGGGGTGGGACTCAATTCCGAAGAGACCCAGTACTTC | CASRLGVGLNSEETQYF